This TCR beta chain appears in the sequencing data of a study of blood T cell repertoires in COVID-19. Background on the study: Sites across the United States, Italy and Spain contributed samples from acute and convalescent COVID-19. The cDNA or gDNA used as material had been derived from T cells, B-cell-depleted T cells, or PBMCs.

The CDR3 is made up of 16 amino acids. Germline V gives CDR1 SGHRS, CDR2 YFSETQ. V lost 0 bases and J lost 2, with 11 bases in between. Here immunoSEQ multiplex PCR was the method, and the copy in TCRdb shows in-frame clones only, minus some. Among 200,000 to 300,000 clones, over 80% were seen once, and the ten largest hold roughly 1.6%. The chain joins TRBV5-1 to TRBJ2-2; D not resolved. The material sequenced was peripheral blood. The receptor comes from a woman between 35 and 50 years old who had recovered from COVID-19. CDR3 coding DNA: TGCGCCAGCAGCTTGGCCGAGGCTTATAACACCGGGGAGCTGTTTTTT. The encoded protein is CASSLAEAYNTGELFF.